This TCR beta chain was profiled in a study of T cell repertoires in cytomegalovirus infection. Study-level points and caveats: There were carriers of CMV plus the relevant HLA, and cumulative public TCR beta family frequency identified them.

This clonotype was seen repeatedly, ten times or more. The antigen is not known. TCRdb used MiXCR to reprocess the reads, holding one entry per CDR3 protein. The sample holds approximately 500,000 distinct CDR3 sequences, about 33% seen once. The V and J ends lost 1 base and 0 bases respectively, with 22 bases between them. Germline values: CDR1 SGHTA, CDR2 FQGNSA. The CDR3 runs to 20 residues. Material: cultured PBMCs, obtained from culture after CMV antigen stimulation. The sequence was obtained from a human donor in good health (CMV status not recorded). Some clones in this sample may be carry-over from other donors' samples. The V call is TRBV7-2, the J call TRBJ1-3; D is undetermined. CDR3: CASSLVSAHGVTFSGNTIYF. The CDR3 coding sequence is TGTGCCAGCAGCTTAGTTAGTGCCCATGGGGTGACCTTCTCTGGAAACACCATATATTTT.